This TCR beta chain is drawn from a study of T cell changes during pregnancy in multiple sclerosis. The CDR3 loop spans 15 amino acids. Trimming at V came to 7 bases and at J to 5 bases, leaving 13 bases not matched to a gene. From germline, CDR1 is SGHTA and CDR2 FQGNSA. The repertoire was sequenced with immunoSEQ multiplex PCR; TCRdb's copy has only in-frame clones and lacks some. The sample yields about 97,000 clones, 75% to 95% seen once. V and J are TRBV7-2 and TRBJ2-5; 7 nucleotides match TRBD2. The source material was peripheral blood, sampled in the second trimester of pregnancy. The source of this sequence is a female donor in good health, enrolled as a control in a pregnancy study. CDR3 bases: TGTGCCAGCATCCTAGGGACTATGTTAAGTGAGACCCAGTACTTC. Its translation is CASILGTMLSETQYF.